This T cell receptor beta chain was obtained from a study of blood T cell repertoires in COVID-19. Produced via immunoSEQ multiplex PCR; TCRdb's table is partial and in-frame only. The top ten hold about 5.2% of the sample, which has about 50,000 clones, around 82% seen once. In this sample, this clone turned up once. The CDR3 contains 18 residues. Germline assignment: CDR1 SGDLS and CDR2 YYNGEE. With 4 bases removed from V and 3 bases from J, the gap between germline ends came to 24 bases. The chain combines TRBV9 with TRBJ2-3; maybe TRBD1 (6 bases). Source material: peripheral blood. The sequence was obtained from a human donor in a cohort sampled during active COVID-19. CDR3 sequence (DNA): TGTGCCAGCAGCACTCGTAATGGCAGGGGATGGACGACAGATACGCAGTATTTT. Amino acid sequence: CASSTRNGRGWTTDTQYF.